This T cell receptor beta chain derives from a study of shared clonotypes between healthy human individuals. Study in general: For every donor, three CD4 naive, three CD4 memory, two CD8 naive and one CD8 memory plates were used.

Per germline, CDR1 WSHSY and CDR2 SAAADI. This CDR3 has 12 amino acids. Between the trimmed V and J ends, which lost 4 bases and 5 bases, there was a span of 6 bases. As regards this clone: What it binds is unknown.

Sorted-subset replicate PCRs used roughly 180 ng DNA, about 30,000 T cell genomes. As handled by the study authors: Filtering differed since immunoSEQ provided only junctions, with no quality scores. Clones were sequenced by immunoSEQ multiplex PCR, and TCRdb holds only the in-frame ones, with some missing. That table furnishes V, J and clone size, whereas the DNA furnished D and trimming. This table holds 1.5 million to 2.5 million clones, about 94% found once. Study conclusions and caveats: Sampling covered nothing but blood. Tissue TCR repertoires likely differ from those found in blood.

CD45RO-negative, CCR7-positively selected cells formed the naive CD8 fraction, excluding terminally differentiated effector memory CD45RA+ cells. Sequenced input: naive CD8+ T cells sorted from blood. The TCR sequence derives from a man aged 18 to 30 in good health. V usage is TRBV10-2 and J usage is TRBJ1-5; D unresolved. CDR3 nucleotide sequence: TGCGCCAGCAGTGCCGCATATCAGCCCCAGCATTTT. Translating gives CASSAAYQPQHF.